Shown below are 23 T cell receptor beta chains from a single sample sequenced in a study of T cells in Graves' hyperthyroidism and ophthalmopathy. Researchers amplified the TCR beta CDR3 regions from RNA transcripts. Initially, a first-round RT-PCR of the TCR CDR3 employed the HTBI primer set. TCRdb called the multiplex PCR reads again in MiXCR, with one record for every CDR3 protein. Among 550,000 to 600,000 distinct CDR3 sequences listed, more than 13% were seen once. The specimen sequenced was blood. These receptors originate from a woman aged 18-35 years with Graves' ophthalmopathy.

This clonotype was detected a few times. The chain joins TRBV4-3 to TRBJ2-7; 9 positions match TRBD2. Germline loops: CDR1 LGHNA, CDR2 YSLEER. V lost 4 bases and J lost 6; bases outside the gene matches: 13. The CDR3 is 16 residues long. The CDR3 DNA is TGCGCCAGCAGCCTGGGGACTAGCACGTCAGTTTCCGAGCAGTACTTC. Protein sequence: CASSLGTSTSVSEQYF.

This clonotype was recorded many times. The chain uses TRBV7-9 and TRBJ2-3, with a possible D match to TRBD2 (6 bases). Germline V gene sequence: CDR1 SEHNR, CDR2 FQNEAQ (reference sequence). CDR3 length equals 17 residues. Trimming cost V 1 base and J 0 bases, with 14 bases left between them. The CDR3 nucleotides read TGTGCCAGCAGCTTAGGATTTGCGGGGATCAGCACAGATACGCAGTATTTT. Translated: CASSLGFAGISTDTQYF.

This chain joins TRBV2 and TRBJ2-7; D is unclear. This CDR3 spans 12 amino acids. Germline values: CDR1 SNHLY, CDR2 FYNNEI. Trimming cost V 7 bases and J 3 bases, with 10 bases left between them. As DNA, the CDR3 is TGTGCCAGCACCCCCCCGAACTACGAGCAGTACTTC. This translates into CASTPPNYEQYF.

This clonotype was observed at least ten times. For the CDR3, the DNA is TGTGCCACCAGTGATCGCACACCGGGACAGGGGGGTTCCTACAATGAGCAGTTCTTC. It is translated as CATSDRTPGQGGSYNEQFF. The rearrangement uses TRBV24-1 and TRBJ2-1; 11 bases agree with TRBD1. Germline-derived CDR1 and CDR2 are KGHDR and SFDVKD. With V trimmed by 3 bases and J by 1 base, 10 bases remained unmatched. The CDR3 runs 19 residues.

The chain combines TRBV29-1 with TRBJ1-3, with D perhaps TRBD1 (5 bases). Deletions cut 4 bases from V and 0 bases from J, with 31 bases between. Germline V gene sequence: CDR1 SQVTM, CDR2 ANQGSEA. This CDR3 comprises 21 residues. CDR3 bases: TGCAGCGTTGTAGGGAATCCGGGACCACAATTCGGTCCCGGCTCTGGAAACACCATATATTTT. Protein product: CSVVGNPGPQFGPGSGNTIYF.

This clonotype was detected ten times or more. J is TRBJ2-5 and V is TRBV3-2; the DNA was not compared with TRBD2, the D call given in the table. TRBV3-2 represents a pseudogene. The CDR3 consists of 15 residues. CDR3 region: CASSQERAAGETQYF. The CDR3 bases are TGTGCCAGCAGCCAAGAAAGAGCGGCGGGAGAGACCCAGTACTTC.

The chain has TRBV20-1 and TRBJ2-7; the match to TRBD2 covers 14 bases. Germline values: CDR1 DFQATT, CDR2 SNEGSKA (reference sequence). The junction had 6 bases not matched to a gene; V was cut back by 3 bases and J by 2 bases. This CDR3 region has 16 residues. The CDR3 loop reads CSASPTSGRVPYEQYF. The CDR3 nucleotides read TGCAGTGCTAGCCCGACTAGCGGGAGGGTCCCCTACGAGCAGTACTTC.

This clonotype was found many times. The CDR3 region is CASSPVVAGADTQYF. The DNA of the CDR3 is TGTGCCAGCAGCCCCGTGGTAGCGGGAGCAGATACGCAGTATTTT. V usage is TRBV3-1 and J usage is TRBJ2-3, with 9 bases that match TRBD2. The trim removed 4 bases at V and 4 bases at J, leaving 6 bases unmatched. The length of the CDR3 is 15 residues. Germline V gene data show CDR1 as LGHDT and CDR2 as YNNKEL (reference sequence).

The V call is TRBV19, the J call TRBJ2-1, with 8 bases fitting TRBD2. V was clipped by 3 bases and J by 3 bases; unmatched bases: 10. The germline V gene encodes CDR1 LNHDA and CDR2 SQIVND (reference sequence). This CDR3 is built from 17 residues. The CDR3 is CASSISTGTRGYNEQFF. The CDR3 nucleotides read TGTGCCAGTAGTATTAGTACCGGGACTAGGGGCTACAATGAGCAGTTCTTC.

In its sample, this clonotype was seen many times. V gene TRBV11-2 combines with J gene TRBJ2-7, with 7 nucleotides matching TRBD2. J lost 2 bases, V lost 5 bases, and 6 bases had no gene match. The CDR3 is made up of 14 amino acids. The germline gives CDR1 SGHAT, CDR2 FQNNGV. This CDR3 is CASSHRDYTYEQYF. The CDR3 bases are TGTGCCAGCAGCCACCGGGACTACACCTACGAGCAGTACTTC.

The V call is TRBV29-1, the J call TRBJ2-3; 12 nucleotides agree with TRBD2. The CDR3 is 15 residues long. Trimming removed 6 bases from V and 2 bases from J; junction bases left unmatched: 6. Germline values: CDR1 SQVTM, CDR2 ANQGSEA. The CDR3 DNA reads as TGCAGCGTCCGACTAGCGGGAGAGGCCACAGATACGCAGTATTTT. Translated, it gives CSVRLAGEATDTQYF.

This clonotype was observed a handful of times. The genes are TRBV4-2 and TRBJ2-1; 10 bases line up with TRBD2. Germline lookup yields CDR1 LGHNA and CDR2 YNFKEQ. The trim removed 0 bases at V and 6 bases at J, leaving 5 bases unmatched. This CDR3 is built from 16 residues. CDR3 sequence reads: CASSQEELAGGNEQFF. CDR3 DNA: TGTGCCAGCAGCCAAGAGGAGTTAGCGGGAGGCAATGAGCAGTTCTTC.

This clonotype was observed a few times. This chain links TRBV5-1 with TRBJ2-1; 10 bases match TRBD1. Germline-derived CDR1 and CDR2 are SGHRS and YFSETQ. CDR3 length: 16 residues. With 4 bases clipped from V and 2 bases from J, the junction kept 6 bases outside the gene matches. DNA for the CDR3: TGCGCCAGCAGCCCAGCCGGGACAGGGGCCTACAATGAGCAGTTCTTC. As protein: CASSPAGTGAYNEQFF.

The chain uses TRBV19 and TRBJ1-5; possible D gene TRBD1, 6 bases. The CDR3 has 15 residues. Germline V gene sequence: CDR1 LNHDA, CDR2 SQIVND (reference sequence). V lost 7 bases and J lost 0, with 13 bases in between. The CDR3 sequence: CASKPTGTSNQPQHF. The CDR3 nucleotides read TGTGCCAGTAAACCGACAGGAACTAGCAATCAGCCCCAGCATTTT.

This clonotype was observed at least ten times. The chain joins TRBV7-9 to TRBJ2-5, with D hard to call. CDR3 length equals 13 residues. Trimming shortened V by 4 bases and J by 4 bases, and 10 bases separated the two germline ends. Germline loops: CDR1 SEHNR, CDR2 FQNEAQ (reference sequence). The CDR3 DNA is TGTGCCAGCAGCTCGCCCCTCAGAGAGACCCAGTACTTC. Translation gives CASSSPLRETQYF.

In this sample, this clonotype turned up many times. The gene calls are TRBV7-9 and TRBJ2-3, with D perhaps TRBD2 (6 bases). The germline CDR1 and CDR2 sequences are SEHNR and FQNEAQ (reference sequence). The CDR3 has 14 amino acids. The V end lost 5 bases, the J end lost 2 bases, and 11 bases lay between the germline ends. CDR3 nucleotides: TGTGCCAGCAGCACCCGGGACTTCACAGATACGCAGTATTTT. Encoded protein: CASSTRDFTDTQYF.

This clonotype was recorded at least ten times. The chain employs TRBV27 and TRBJ2-1; perhaps TRBD2 as D (6 bases). The germline V gene encodes CDR1 MNHEY and CDR2 SMNVEV (reference sequence). There are 17 residues in the CDR3. V lost 5 bases, J lost 9 bases, and 26 bases lay in between. CDR3 in amino acids: CASSPSGGELGVSEQFF. The CDR3 region has the DNA TGTGCCAGCAGTCCGAGTGGCGGGGAACTCGGTGTAAGTGAGCAGTTCTTC.

This clonotype was found many times. This chain connects TRBV6-6 to TRBJ1-2; maybe TRBD1 (5 bases). The CDR3 extends over 16 amino acids. Germline CDR1 and CDR2: MNHNY and SVGAGI (reference sequence). V was trimmed by 0 bases and J by 1 base, leaving 12 bases between them. The CDR3 here is CASSYSISTVNYGYTF. The CDR3 nucleotides read TGTGCCAGCAGTTACTCGATCTCGACAGTTAACTATGGCTACACCTTC.

The J gene is TRBJ2-7, the V gene TRBV27, with TRBD2 matching over 7 bases. Germline V gene data show CDR1 as MNHEY and CDR2 as SMNVEV (reference sequence). V shed 8 bases and J 4 bases; nucleotides not matched to a gene: 11. The CDR3 runs 14 residues. The CDR3 region has the DNA TGTGCCAGCCGGGGGGTTCTTAGTGGTTACGAGCAGTACTTC. It yields the protein CASRGVLSGYEQYF.

The V call is TRBV2, the J call TRBJ1-5; a possible D gene is TRBD1 (5 bases). The CDR3 runs to 13 residues. V was trimmed by 9 bases and J by 5 bases, leaving 14 bases between them. Germline CDR1 reads SNHLY; CDR2 reads FYNNEI. CDR3 loop: CASQPGEDQPQHF. Here the CDR3 DNA reads TGTGCCAGTCAACCGGGGGAGGATCAGCCCCAGCATTTT.

The chain has TRBV9 and TRBJ2-2; a weak D match, TRBD1 (6 bases). Germline-derived CDR1 and CDR2 are SGDLS and YYNGEE. The CDR3 is 18 residues long. Trimming shortened V by 4 bases and J by 4 bases, and 23 bases separated the two germline ends. The CDR3 loop reads CASSTFGRGIGVTGELFF. CDR3 DNA: TGTGCCAGCAGCACCTTCGGCAGGGGTATCGGGGTCACCGGGGAGCTGTTTTTT. Full variable domain (outside the CDR3, taken from reference TRBV9 and TRBJ2-2): DSGVTQTPKHLITATGQRVTLRCSPRSGDLSVYWYQQSLDQGLQFLIQYYNGEERAKGNILERFSAQQFPDLHSELNLSSLELGDSALYFCASSTFGRGIGVTGELFFGEGSRLTVL.

CDR3 amino acids: CASSPSGRGGNQPQHF. The CDR3 nucleotides read TGTGCCAGCAGCCCAAGCGGCAGGGGGGGCAATCAGCCCCAGCATTTT. The chain employs TRBV7-2 and TRBJ1-5; 7 nucleotides agree with TRBD1. Trimming removed 5 bases from V and 2 bases from J; junction bases left unmatched: 9. Germline CDR1 SGHTA, CDR2 FQGNSA. CDR3 size: 16 residues.

This clonotype was detected many times. This chain's CDR3 is CASSLRGTRLEQYF. The CDR3 region has the DNA TGTGCCAGCAGTTTACGGGGGACCCGCCTCGAGCAGTACTTC. The chain recombines TRBV6-1 with TRBJ2-7; D perhaps matches TRBD2 (6 bases). V lost 5 bases and J lost 6, with 17 bases in between. The CDR3 consists of 14 residues. Per the germline V gene, CDR1 is MNHNS and CDR2 is SASEGT.